This T cell receptor beta chain was observed in a study of human T cells and chemical hapten exposure. Time point in this sample: pre-sensitization, week 0. Treatment reported: therapeutic diphenylcyclopropenone sensitization with weekly scalp DPC. CDR1 is LGHDT and CDR2 is YNNKEL in the germline V gene (reference sequence). This CDR3 is built from 23 residues. Trimming cost V 1 base and J 0 bases, with 30 bases left between them. Findings and caveats of the study: The number of TCRs above 1 in 1000 frequency did not change after DPC sensitization.

It was the library that attached unique molecular identifiers to individual cDNA molecules. TCRdb recomputed calls from the RACE reads with MiXCR, one row per CDR3 protein. The table lists around 300,000 distinct CDR3 sequences, around 7.7% of them singletons. A word on this clonotype: Its antigen is as yet unknown.

The origin of this receptor is a man between 18 and 35 years old with alopecia areata. Some clones in this sample may be carry-over from other donors' samples. The material was whole blood, obtained in connection with sensitization to the hapten diphenylcyclopropenone (DPC). The chain links TRBV3-1 to TRBJ2-2; either TRBD1 or TRBD2 may supply D (5 bases each). DNA of the CDR3: TGTGCCAGCAGCCAAGGTCTGGTCGAGGGGACCGTAGTGAAGCGGACGAACACCGGGGAGCTGTTTTTT. It encodes CASSQGLVEGTVVKRTNTGELFF.